The 21 T cell receptor beta chains reported below all come from one sample, sequenced in a study of blood T cell repertoires in COVID-19. The assay was immunoSEQ multiplex PCR, and TCRdb's table has in-frame clones only and misses some. This sample has 200,000 to 250,000 clones, with around 82% found just once. Material: peripheral blood. All receptors derive from an older woman with acute or convalescent COVID-19.

V usage is TRBV7-2 and J usage is TRBJ1-2; 11 bases align to TRBD1. The CDR3 extends over 13 amino acids. The germline V gene encodes CDR1 SGHTA and CDR2 FQGNSA. V was clipped by 5 bases and J by 8 bases; unmatched bases: 4. The CDR3 DNA follows: TGTGCCAGCAGCCTTGGACAGGGGGCAGGCTACACCTTC. Translated: CASSLGQGAGYTF.

The chain uses TRBV7-2 and TRBJ1-2, with D maybe TRBD1 (6 bases). The V end was cut by 5 bases, the J end by 4 bases, with 14 bases between. The CDR3 has 14 residues. Germline CDR1 reads SGHTA; CDR2 reads FQGNSA. The DNA of the CDR3 is TGTGCCAGCAGCATTCAGCAGGGGAGCTATGGCTACACCTTC. It yields the protein CASSIQQGSYGYTF.

The rearrangement uses TRBV19 and TRBJ2-1, with unresolved D. Between the trimmed V and J ends, which lost 1 base and 0 bases, there was a span of 7 bases. CDR3 size: 15 residues. Looked up from germline, CDR1 is LNHDA and CDR2 is SQIVND (reference sequence). In DNA form, the CDR3 reads TGTGCCAGTAGTATAGGCACACACTCCTACAATGAGCAGTTCTTC. It yields the protein CASSIGTHSYNEQFF.

This chain joins TRBV10-3 and TRBJ1-2; D may be TRBD1 (6 bases). V gave up 2 bases and J gave up 6 bases, with 13 bases separating them. Germline V lookup: CDR1 ENHRY, CDR2 SYGVKD. The CDR3 consists of 14 residues. Written as DNA, the CDR3 is TGTGCCATCAGTGAGCTACAGGGTAGCGATGGCTACACCTTC. It specifies CAISELQGSDGYTF.

This clone turned up a few times. This chain connects TRBV30 to TRBJ1-1, with 8 positions matching TRBD1. The J segment lost 5 bases and the V segment lost 4 bases, leaving 6 bases of the junction unmatched. This CDR3 region has 13 residues. Germline V gene sequence: CDR1 GTSNPN, CDR2 SVGIG (reference sequence). DNA for the CDR3: TGTGCCTGGACAGGGGGCGGGTTTACTGAAGCTTTCTTT. It codes for CAWTGGGFTEAFF.

V and J are TRBV5-8 and TRBJ1-5; the D gene is possibly TRBD1 (5 bases). The V gene lost 4 bases and the J gene lost 2 bases, with 16 bases spanning the gap. CDR3 length: 16 amino acids. Germline-derived CDR1 and CDR2 are SGHTS and YDEGEE. This chain's CDR3 is CASSIKTAFGNQPQHF. For the CDR3, the DNA is TGTGCCAGCAGCATAAAGACAGCCTTTGGCAATCAGCCCCAGCATTTT.

V is TRBV7-2 and J is TRBJ1-2; D gene uncertain. The length of the CDR3 is 15 residues. Germline CDR1 reads SGHTA; CDR2 reads FQGNSA. The V and J ends lost 3 bases and 8 bases respectively, with 19 bases between them. CDR3 protein: CASSLGPSIPGGYTF. CDR3 nucleotides: TGTGCCAGCAGCTTGGGCCCGAGCATCCCGGGAGGCTACACCTTC.

V and J are TRBV6-8 and TRBJ2-4, with unresolved D. This CDR3 has 15 residues. CDR1 and CDR2 (germline): MNHGY, SAAAGT. The germline V and J ends were trimmed by 6 bases and 7 bases, with 19 bases remaining between them. The CDR3: CASRISPHETNIQYF. The CDR3 DNA reads TGTGCCAGCAGGATTAGCCCCCATGAAACGAACATTCAGTACTTC.

The gene calls are TRBV5-4 and TRBJ1-2; maybe TRBD1 (6 bases). The CDR3 runs 15 residues. Trimming pared 0 bases from V and 7 bases from J, leaving 16 bases between. The germline V gene encodes CDR1 SGHNT and CDR2 YYREEE (reference sequence). CDR3 protein: CASSLGQATISGYTF. In nucleotides, the CDR3 is TGTGCCAGCAGCTTGGGACAGGCAACCATCAGTGGCTACACCTTC.

The chain is built from TRBV12-3 or TRBV12-4 and TRBJ2-1, with D unclear. This CDR3 region has 12 residues. Deletions cut 3 bases from V and 6 bases from J, with 6 bases between. The DNA of the CDR3 is TGTGCCAGCAGTTTTTCCCTCAATGAGCAGTTCTTC. It codes for CASSFSLNEQFF.

This sequence joins TRBV10-3 and TRBJ1-1, with D possibly matching TRBD1 (5 bases). Deletions cut 6 bases from V and 0 bases from J, with 8 bases between. This CDR3 is 13 amino acids long. Germline CDR1 reads ENHRY; CDR2 reads SYGVKD. Here the CDR3 reads CAIRTDLNTEAFF. Written as DNA, the CDR3 is TGTGCCATCAGGACAGATTTGAACACTGAAGCTTTCTTT.

The chain has TRBV19 and TRBJ1-5, with TRBD1 matching over 9 bases. CDR3 length: 13 residues. V dropped 5 bases and J dropped 7; count of bases not matched to a gene: 3. Germline CDR1 is LNHDA and CDR2 is SQIVND (reference sequence). The chain's CDR3 is CASSRDRDQPQHF. CDR3 in DNA: TGTGCCAGTAGTCGGGACAGGGACCAGCCCCAGCATTTT.

This chain joins TRBV7-2 and TRBJ2-3; D is possibly TRBD2 (6 bases). Trimming pared 4 bases from V and 2 bases from J, leaving 25 bases between. Germline V gives CDR1 SGHTA, CDR2 FQGNSA. CDR3 length: 19 residues. Here the CDR3 reads CASSSPKGRPGPTTDTQYF. Here the CDR3 DNA reads TGTGCCAGCAGCTCACCCAAAGGGAGGCCAGGGCCCACCACAGATACGCAGTATTTT.

V and J are TRBV5-1 and TRBJ1-2; 8 bases are shared with TRBD1. Trimming removed 2 bases from V and 10 bases from J; junction bases left unmatched: 7. The CDR3 loop spans 13 amino acids. Germline values: CDR1 SGHRS, CDR2 YFSETQ. CDR3 loop: CASSLQGERAYTF. Here the CDR3 DNA reads TGCGCCAGCAGCTTACAGGGGGAGAGGGCCTACACCTTC.

J is TRBJ1-1 and V is TRBV4-2; the D gene is possibly TRBD1 (6 bases). Trimming left V 0 bases short and J 4 bases short, with 18 bases between. This CDR3 has 17 residues. In germline, CDR1 is LGHNA, CDR2 YNFKEQ. The chain's CDR3 is CASSQDQTGLGFTEAFF. In DNA form, the CDR3 reads TGTGCCAGCAGCCAAGATCAAACAGGGTTGGGATTCACTGAAGCTTTCTTT.

The V gene is TRBV6-5, the J gene TRBJ1-1, with D unclear. Germline V gene lookup returns CDR1 MNHEY and CDR2 SVGAGI. V lost 6 bases and J lost 4, with 15 bases in between. The CDR3 has 14 residues. The CDR3 DNA reads as TGTGCCAGCAGGTCGACTTTCGGGTCCACTGAAGCTTTCTTT. This translates into CASRSTFGSTEAFF.

The chain employs TRBV7-8 and TRBJ2-2; D is possibly TRBD1 (6 bases). Between the trimmed V and J ends, which lost 1 base and 4 bases, there was a span of 25 bases. Looked up from germline, CDR1 is SGHVS and CDR2 is FQNEAQ. The CDR3 length is 20 residues. Written as DNA, the CDR3 is TGTGCCAGCAGCTTAGAATTAAGTGACAGGTTCTCCCTCGGCACCGGGGAGCTGTTTTTT. Its translation is CASSLELSDRFSLGTGELFF.

The chain uses TRBV9 and TRBJ2-3, with 11 nucleotides matching TRBD2. CDR3 length: 14 amino acids. Germline-derived CDR1 and CDR2 are SGDLS and YYNGEE. The V gene end was trimmed by 1 base and the J gene end by 6 bases; junction bases not matched to a gene: 1. The CDR3 spells CASSVLAGGDTQYF. The DNA for the CDR3 is TGTGCCAGCAGCGTATTAGCGGGGGGGGATACGCAGTATTTT.

This rearrangement joins TRBV27 to TRBJ1-4; a weak D match, TRBD1 (6 bases). The length of the CDR3 is 14 residues. In germline, CDR1 is MNHEY, CDR2 SMNVEV (reference sequence). The V end was cut by 4 bases, the J end by 7 bases, with 13 bases between. CDR3 region: CASSSTGGGEKLFF. CDR3 DNA sequence: TGTGCCAGCAGTTCGACAGGTGGCGGTGAAAAACTGTTTTTT. The full variable domain, in which reference TRBV27 and TRBJ1-4 provide the parts outside the CDR3, is EAQVTQNPRYLITVTGKKLTVTCSQNMNHEYMSWYRQDPGLGLRQIYYSMNVEVTDKGDVPEGYKVSRKEKRNFPLILESPSPNQTSLYFCASSSTGGGEKLFFGSGTQLSVL.

V gene TRBV9 combines with J gene TRBJ2-6; 7 nucleotides agree with TRBD1. CDR1 SGDLS and CDR2 YYNGEE come from the germline V gene. The V gene end was trimmed by 3 bases and the J gene end by 2 bases; junction bases not matched to a gene: 5. This CDR3 region has 16 residues. CDR3 in amino acids: CASSAYRGAGANVLTF. The CDR3 nucleotides are TGTGCCAGCAGCGCCTACAGGGGTGCTGGGGCCAACGTCCTGACTTTC.

This clone has just a few counts. The chain carries TRBV10-3 and TRBJ2-1, with no clear D. Germline CDR1 reads ENHRY; CDR2 reads SYGVKD. The ends were cut back, 5 bases at V and 5 bases at J, with 16 bases in the middle. The CDR3 runs 15 residues. Written as DNA, the CDR3 is TGTGCCATCAGTAACCCGGGTCTCTGGGACAATGAGCAGTTCTTC. This sequence encodes CAISNPGLWDNEQFF.